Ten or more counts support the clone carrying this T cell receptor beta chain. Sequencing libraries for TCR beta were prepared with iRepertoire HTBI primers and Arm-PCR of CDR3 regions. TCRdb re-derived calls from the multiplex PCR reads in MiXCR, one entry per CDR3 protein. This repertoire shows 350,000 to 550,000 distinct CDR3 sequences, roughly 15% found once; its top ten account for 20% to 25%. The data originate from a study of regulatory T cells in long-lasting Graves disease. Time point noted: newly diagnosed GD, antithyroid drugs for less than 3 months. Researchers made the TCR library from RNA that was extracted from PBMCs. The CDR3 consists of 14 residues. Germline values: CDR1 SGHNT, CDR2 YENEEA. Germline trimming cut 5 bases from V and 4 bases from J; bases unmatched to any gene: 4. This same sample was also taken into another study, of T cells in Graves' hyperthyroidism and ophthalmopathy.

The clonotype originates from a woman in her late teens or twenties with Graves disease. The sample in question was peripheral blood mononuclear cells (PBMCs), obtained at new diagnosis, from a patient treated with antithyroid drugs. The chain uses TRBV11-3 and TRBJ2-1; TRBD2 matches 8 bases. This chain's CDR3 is CASSQREIYNEQFF. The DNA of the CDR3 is TGTGCCAGCAGCCAGCGGGAGATTTACAATGAGCAGTTCTTC. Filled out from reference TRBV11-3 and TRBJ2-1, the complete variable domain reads EAGVVQSPRYKIIEKKQPVAFWCNPISGHNTLYWYLQNLGQGPELLIRYENEEAVDDSQLPKDRFSAERLKGVDSTLKIQPAELGDSAVYLCASSQREIYNEQFFGPGTRLTVL.